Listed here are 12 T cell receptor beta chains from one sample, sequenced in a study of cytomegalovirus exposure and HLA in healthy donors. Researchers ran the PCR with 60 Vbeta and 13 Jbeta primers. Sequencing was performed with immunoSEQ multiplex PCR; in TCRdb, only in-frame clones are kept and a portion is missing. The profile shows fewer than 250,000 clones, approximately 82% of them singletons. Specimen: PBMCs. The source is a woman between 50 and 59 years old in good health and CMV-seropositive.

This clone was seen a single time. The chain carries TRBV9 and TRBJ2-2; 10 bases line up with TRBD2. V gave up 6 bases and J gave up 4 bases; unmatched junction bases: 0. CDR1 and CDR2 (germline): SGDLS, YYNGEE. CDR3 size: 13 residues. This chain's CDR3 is CASKREGTGELFF. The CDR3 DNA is TGTGCCAGCAAGCGGGAGGGCACCGGGGAGCTGTTTTTT.

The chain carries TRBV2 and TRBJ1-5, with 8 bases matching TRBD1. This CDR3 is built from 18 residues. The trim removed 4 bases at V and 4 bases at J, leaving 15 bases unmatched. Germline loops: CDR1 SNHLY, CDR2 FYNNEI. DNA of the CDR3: TGTGCCAGCAGTGGACACCGCCGGACAGGGATACAAAATCAGCCCCAGCATTTT. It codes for CASSGHRRTGIQNQPQHF.

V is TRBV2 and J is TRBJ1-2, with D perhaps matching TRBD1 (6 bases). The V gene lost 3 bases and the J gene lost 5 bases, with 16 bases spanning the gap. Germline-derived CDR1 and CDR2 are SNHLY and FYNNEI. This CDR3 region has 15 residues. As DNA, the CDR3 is TGTGCCAGCAGTGAGGTTGGGGACATCCGGTATGGCTACACCTTC. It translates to CASSEVGDIRYGYTF. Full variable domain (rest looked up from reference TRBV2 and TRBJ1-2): EPEVTQTPSHQVTQMGQEVILRCVPISNHLYFYWYRQILGQKVEFLVSFYNNEISEKSEIFDDQFSVERPDGSNFTLKIRSTKLEDSAMYFCASSEVGDIRYGYTFGSGTRLTVV.

The CDR3 DNA reads TGTGCCAGCCGAAAGGACAGGGCCTACGAGCAGTACTTC. This encodes CASRKDRAYEQYF. The chain carries TRBV21-1 and TRBJ2-7; TRBD1 was called by the table and not checked on the DNA. TRBV21-1 is a documented pseudogene. The CDR3 is 13 amino acids.

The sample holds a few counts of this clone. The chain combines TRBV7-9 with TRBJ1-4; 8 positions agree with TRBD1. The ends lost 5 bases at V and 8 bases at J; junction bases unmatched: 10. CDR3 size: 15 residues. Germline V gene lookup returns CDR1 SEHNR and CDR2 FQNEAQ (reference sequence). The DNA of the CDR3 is TGTGCCAGCAGCCCGAGTGGGACAGGATGGGAAAAACTGTTTTTT. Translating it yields CASSPSGTGWEKLFF. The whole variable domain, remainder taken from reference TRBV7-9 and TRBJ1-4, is DTGVSQNPRHKITKRGQNVTFRCDPISEHNRLYWYRQTLGQGPEFLTYFQNEAQLEKSRLLSDRFSAERPKGSFSTLEIQRTEQGDSAMYLCASSPSGTGWEKLFFGSGTQLSVL.

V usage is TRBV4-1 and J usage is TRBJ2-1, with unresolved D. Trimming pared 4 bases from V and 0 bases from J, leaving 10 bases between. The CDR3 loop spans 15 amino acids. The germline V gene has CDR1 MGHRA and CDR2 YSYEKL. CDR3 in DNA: TGCGCCAGCAGCCTTGAACAGAGCTCCTACAATGAGCAGTTCTTC. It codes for CASSLEQSSYNEQFF.

In DNA, the CDR3 is TGTGCCAGTAGTATAGTGGACACGAACACTGAAGCTTTCTTT. Residues: CASSIVDTNTEAFF. V is TRBV19 and J is TRBJ1-1, with D perhaps matching TRBD1 (5 bases). Per the germline V gene, CDR1 is LNHDA and CDR2 is SQIVND (reference sequence). Trimming cost V 1 base and J 1 base, with 7 bases left between them. This CDR3 has 14 amino acids.

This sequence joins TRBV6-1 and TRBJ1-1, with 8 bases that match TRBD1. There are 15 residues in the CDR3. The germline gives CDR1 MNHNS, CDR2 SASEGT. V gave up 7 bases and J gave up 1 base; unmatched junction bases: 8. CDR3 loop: CASTRDRSANTEAFF. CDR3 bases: TGTGCCAGCACCCGGGACAGGAGTGCGAACACTGAAGCTTTCTTT.

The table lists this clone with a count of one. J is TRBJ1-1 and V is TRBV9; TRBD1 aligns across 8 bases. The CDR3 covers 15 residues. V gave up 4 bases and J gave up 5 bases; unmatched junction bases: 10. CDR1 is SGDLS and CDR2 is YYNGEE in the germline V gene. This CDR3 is CASSTFDRGVTEAFF. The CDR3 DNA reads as TGTGCCAGCAGCACCTTCGACAGGGGAGTTACTGAAGCTTTCTTT.

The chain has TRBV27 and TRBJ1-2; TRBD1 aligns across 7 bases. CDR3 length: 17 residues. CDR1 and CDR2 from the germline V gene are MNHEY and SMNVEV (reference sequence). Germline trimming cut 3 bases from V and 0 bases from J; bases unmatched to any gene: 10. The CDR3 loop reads CASSLLPGQASNYGYTF. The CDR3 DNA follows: TGTGCCAGCAGTTTGCTCCCCGGACAGGCCTCTAACTATGGCTACACCTTC.

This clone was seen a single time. CDR3 residues: CASSPSDRGHIWTEAFF. Here the CDR3 DNA reads TGTGCCAGCTCCCCATCCGACAGGGGGCACATTTGGACTGAAGCTTTCTTT. This sequence joins TRBV18 and TRBJ1-1; 10 positions match TRBD1. Germline CDR1 and CDR2: KGHSH and LQKENI. CDR3 length: 17 residues. The V segment lost 6 bases and the J segment 5 bases; nucleotides outside the gene matches: 15.

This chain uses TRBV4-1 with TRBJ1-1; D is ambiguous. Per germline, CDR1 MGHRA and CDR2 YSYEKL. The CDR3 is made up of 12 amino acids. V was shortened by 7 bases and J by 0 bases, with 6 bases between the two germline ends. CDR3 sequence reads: CASTGMNTEAFF. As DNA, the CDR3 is TGCGCCAGCACGGGGATGAACACTGAAGCTTTCTTT.